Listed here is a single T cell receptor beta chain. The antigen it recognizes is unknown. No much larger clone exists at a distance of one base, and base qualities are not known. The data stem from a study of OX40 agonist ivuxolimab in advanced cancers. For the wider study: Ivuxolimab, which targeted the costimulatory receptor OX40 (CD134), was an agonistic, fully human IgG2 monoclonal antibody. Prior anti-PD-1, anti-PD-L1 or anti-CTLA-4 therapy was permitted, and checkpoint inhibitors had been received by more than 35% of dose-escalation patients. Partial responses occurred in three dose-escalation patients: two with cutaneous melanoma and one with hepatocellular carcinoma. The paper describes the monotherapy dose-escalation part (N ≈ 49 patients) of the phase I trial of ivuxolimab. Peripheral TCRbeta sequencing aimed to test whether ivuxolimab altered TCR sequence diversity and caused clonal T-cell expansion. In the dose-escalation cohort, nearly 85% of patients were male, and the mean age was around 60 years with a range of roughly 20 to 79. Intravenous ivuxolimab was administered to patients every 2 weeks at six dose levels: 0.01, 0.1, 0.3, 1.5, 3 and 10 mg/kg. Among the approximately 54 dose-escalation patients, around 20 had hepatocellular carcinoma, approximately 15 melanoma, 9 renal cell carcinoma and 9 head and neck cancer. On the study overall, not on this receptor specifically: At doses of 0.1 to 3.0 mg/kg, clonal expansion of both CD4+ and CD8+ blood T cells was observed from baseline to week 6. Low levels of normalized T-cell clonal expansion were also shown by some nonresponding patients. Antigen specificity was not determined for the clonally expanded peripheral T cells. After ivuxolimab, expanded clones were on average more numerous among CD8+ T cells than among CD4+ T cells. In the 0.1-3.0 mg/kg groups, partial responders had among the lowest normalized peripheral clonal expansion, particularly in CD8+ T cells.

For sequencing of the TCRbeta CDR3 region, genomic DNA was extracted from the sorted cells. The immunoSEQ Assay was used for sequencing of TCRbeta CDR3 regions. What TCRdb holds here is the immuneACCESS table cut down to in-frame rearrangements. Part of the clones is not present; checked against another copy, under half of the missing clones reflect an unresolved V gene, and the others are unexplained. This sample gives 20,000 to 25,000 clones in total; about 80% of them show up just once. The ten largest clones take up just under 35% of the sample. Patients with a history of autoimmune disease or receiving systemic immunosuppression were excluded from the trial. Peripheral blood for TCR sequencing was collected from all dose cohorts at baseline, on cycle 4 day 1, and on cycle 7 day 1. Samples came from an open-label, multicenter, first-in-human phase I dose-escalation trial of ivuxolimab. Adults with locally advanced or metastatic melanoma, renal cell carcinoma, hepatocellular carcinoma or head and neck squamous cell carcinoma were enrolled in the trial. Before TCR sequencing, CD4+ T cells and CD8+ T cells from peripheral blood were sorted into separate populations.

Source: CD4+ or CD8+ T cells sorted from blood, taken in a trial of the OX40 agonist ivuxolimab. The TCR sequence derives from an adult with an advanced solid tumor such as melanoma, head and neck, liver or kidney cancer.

Here is the DNA: TGTGCCAGCAGTGAGGGGAGCTCCTACGAGCAGTACTTC. This gives the protein CASSEGSSYEQYF. This chain is built from TRBV7-9 and TRBJ2-7; the D element might be TRBD1 or TRBD2, as each aligns at 5 bases. Inclusive of the bounding cysteine and phenylalanine, the CDR3 is 13 residues long. Just the 39-base CDR3 DNA is kept, in frame starting at base 1. The germline V gene (reference sequence) yields SEHNR for CDR1 and FQNEAQ for CDR2. Trimming takes 6 bases from V and 0 bases from J, and the germline ends sit 9 bases apart. Supplemented by the reference TRBV7-9 and TRBJ2-7 proteins around the CDR3, the complete variable domain is DTGVSQNPRHKITKRGQNVTFRCDPISEHNRLYWYRQTLGQGPEFLTYFQNEAQLEKSRLLSDRFSAERPKGSFSTLEIQRTEQGDSAMYLCASSEGSSYEQYFGPGTRLTVT.